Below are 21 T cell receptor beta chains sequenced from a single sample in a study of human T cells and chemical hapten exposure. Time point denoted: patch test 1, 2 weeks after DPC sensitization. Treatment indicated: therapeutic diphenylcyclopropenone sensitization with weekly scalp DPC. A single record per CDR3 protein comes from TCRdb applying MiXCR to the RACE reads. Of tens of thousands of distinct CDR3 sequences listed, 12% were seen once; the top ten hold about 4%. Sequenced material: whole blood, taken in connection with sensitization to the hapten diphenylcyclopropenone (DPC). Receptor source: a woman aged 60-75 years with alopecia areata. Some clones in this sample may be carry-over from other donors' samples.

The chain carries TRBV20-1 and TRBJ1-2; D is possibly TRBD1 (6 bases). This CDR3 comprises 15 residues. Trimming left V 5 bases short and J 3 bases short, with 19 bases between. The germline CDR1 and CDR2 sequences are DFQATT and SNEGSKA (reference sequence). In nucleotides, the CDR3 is TGCAGTGCTCCCGCCGGGGGGGCTAGGGACTATGGCTACACCTTC. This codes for CSAPAGGARDYGYTF.

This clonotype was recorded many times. In DNA form, the CDR3 reads TGTGCCATCAGGGGGGGACTAGCGCACACAGATACGCAGTATTTT. Amino acids: CAIRGGLAHTDTQYF. The V and J genes are TRBV10-3 and TRBJ2-3, with 10 bases identical to TRBD2. Trimming at V came to 6 bases and at J to 2 bases, leaving 5 bases not matched to a gene. The CDR3 length is 15 residues. Germline lookup yields CDR1 ENHRY and CDR2 SYGVKD.

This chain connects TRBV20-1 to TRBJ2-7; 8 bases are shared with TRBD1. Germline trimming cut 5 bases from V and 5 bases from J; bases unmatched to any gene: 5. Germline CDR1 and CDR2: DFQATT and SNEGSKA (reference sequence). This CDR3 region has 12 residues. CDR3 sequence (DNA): TGCAGTGCTCCGGACAGGGCTGACGAGCAGTACTTC. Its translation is CSAPDRADEQYF.

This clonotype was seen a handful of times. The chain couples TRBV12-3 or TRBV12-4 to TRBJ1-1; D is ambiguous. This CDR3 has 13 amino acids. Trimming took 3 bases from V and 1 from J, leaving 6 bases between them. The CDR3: CASSFSGNTEAFF. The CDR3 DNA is TGTGCCAGCAGTTTTTCGGGGAACACTGAAGCTTTCTTT.

CDR3 loop: CASSPSGADEKLFF. CDR3 in DNA: TGTGCCAGCTCACCTTCAGGGGCGGATGAAAAACTGTTTTTT. This chain joins TRBV18 and TRBJ1-4, with D maybe TRBD1 (6 bases). There are 14 residues in the CDR3. Trimming took 3 bases from V and 6 from J, leaving 11 bases between them. Germline V gives CDR1 KGHSH, CDR2 LQKENI.

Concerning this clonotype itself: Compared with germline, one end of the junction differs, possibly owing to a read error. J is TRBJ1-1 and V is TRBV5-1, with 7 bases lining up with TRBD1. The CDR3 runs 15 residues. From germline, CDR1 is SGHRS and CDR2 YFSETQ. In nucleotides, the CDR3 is TGCGCCAGCAGCATACATACAGGGGAGAACACTGGAGCTTTCTTT. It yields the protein CASSIHTGENTGAFF.

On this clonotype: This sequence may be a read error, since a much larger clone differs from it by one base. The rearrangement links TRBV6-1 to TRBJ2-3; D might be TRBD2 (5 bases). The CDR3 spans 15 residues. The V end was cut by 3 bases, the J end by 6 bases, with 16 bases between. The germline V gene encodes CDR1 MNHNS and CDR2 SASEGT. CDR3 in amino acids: CASSDGGSFPDTQYF. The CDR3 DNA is TGTGCCAGCAGTGACGGAGGCTCATTCCCCGATACGCAGTATTTT.

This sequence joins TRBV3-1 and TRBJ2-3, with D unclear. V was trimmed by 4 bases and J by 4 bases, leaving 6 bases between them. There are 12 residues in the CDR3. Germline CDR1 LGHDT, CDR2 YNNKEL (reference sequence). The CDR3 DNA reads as TGTGCCAGCAGCCGGGTTTCAGATACGCAGTATTTT. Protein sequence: CASSRVSDTQYF.

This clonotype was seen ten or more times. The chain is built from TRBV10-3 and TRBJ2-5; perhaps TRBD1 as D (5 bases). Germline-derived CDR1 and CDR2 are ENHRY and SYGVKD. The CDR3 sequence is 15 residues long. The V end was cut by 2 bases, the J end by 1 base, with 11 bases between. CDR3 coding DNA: TGTGCCATCAGTGAGGGGGCCGGGTTCCAAGAGACCCAGTACTTC. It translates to CAISEGAGFQETQYF.

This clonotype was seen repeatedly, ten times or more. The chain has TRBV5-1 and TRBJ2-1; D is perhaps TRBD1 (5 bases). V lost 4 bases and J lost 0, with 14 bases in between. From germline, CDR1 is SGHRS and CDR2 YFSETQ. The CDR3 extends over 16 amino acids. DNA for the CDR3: TGCGCCAGCAGCCCAATCCAGGGATCCTCCTACAATGAGCAGTTCTTC. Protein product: CASSPIQGSSYNEQFF.

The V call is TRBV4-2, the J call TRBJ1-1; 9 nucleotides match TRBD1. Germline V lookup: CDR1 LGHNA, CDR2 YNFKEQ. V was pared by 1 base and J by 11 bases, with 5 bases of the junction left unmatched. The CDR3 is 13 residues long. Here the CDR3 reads CASSQGQGEGAFF. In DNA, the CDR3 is TGTGCCAGCAGCCAAGGACAGGGGGAAGGGGCTTTCTTT.

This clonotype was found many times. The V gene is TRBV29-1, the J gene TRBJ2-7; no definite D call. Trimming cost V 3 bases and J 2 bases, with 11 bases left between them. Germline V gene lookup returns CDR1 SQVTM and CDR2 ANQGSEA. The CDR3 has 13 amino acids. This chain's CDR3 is CSVDSGAPYEQYF. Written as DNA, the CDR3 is TGCAGCGTTGATTCTGGTGCCCCCTACGAGCAGTACTTC.

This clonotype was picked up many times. The CDR3 loop reads CASSQVLGHQETQYF. The CDR3 DNA reads TGTGCCAGCAGCCAAGTCTTGGGTCACCAAGAGACCCAGTACTTC. The chain carries TRBV4-2 and TRBJ2-5; D remains unclear. The length of the CDR3 is 15 residues. The ends were cut back, 1 base at V and 0 bases at J, with 9 bases in the middle. Germline CDR1 reads LGHNA; CDR2 reads YNFKEQ.

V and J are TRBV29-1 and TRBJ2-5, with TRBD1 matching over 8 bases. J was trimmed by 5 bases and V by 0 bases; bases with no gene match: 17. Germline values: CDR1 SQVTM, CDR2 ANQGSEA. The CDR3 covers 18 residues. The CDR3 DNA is TGCAGCGTTGAAGATCTTCAGGGGGCAGGGGTATCCAGGGAGACCCAGTACTTC. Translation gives CSVEDLQGAGVSRETQYF.

The CDR3, as DNA: TGTGCCAGCAGCTTCGCTCATGAAGCTTTCTTT. This encodes CASSFAHEAFF. J is TRBJ1-1 and V is TRBV5-6, with D uncertain. Trimming removed 2 bases at V and 7 bases at J, with 6 bases between. From germline, CDR1 is SGHDT and CDR2 YYEEEE. The CDR3 totals 11 residues.

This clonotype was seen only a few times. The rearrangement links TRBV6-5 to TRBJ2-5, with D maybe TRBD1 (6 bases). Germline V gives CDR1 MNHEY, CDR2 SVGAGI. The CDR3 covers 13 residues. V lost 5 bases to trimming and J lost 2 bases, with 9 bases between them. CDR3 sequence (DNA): TGTGCCAGCAGTACAGGGAATCAAGAGACCCAGTACTTC. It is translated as CASSTGNQETQYF.

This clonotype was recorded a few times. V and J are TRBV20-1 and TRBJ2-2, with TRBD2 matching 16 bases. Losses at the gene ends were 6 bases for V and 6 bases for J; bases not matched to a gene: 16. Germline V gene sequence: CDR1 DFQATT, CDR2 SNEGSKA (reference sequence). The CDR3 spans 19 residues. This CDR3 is CSARFPSGLAGGPSGELFF. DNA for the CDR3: TGCAGTGCGCGGTTTCCCTCGGGACTAGCGGGGGGGCCGTCCGGGGAGCTGTTTTTT.

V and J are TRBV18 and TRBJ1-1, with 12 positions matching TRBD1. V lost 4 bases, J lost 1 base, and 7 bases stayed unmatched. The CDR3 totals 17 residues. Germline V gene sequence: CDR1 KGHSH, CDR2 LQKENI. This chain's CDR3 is CASSRSGTGGANTEAFF. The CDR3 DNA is TGTGCCAGCTCACGTTCCGGGACAGGGGGCGCGAACACTGAAGCTTTCTTT.

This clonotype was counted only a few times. The CDR3 loop reads CASSQRTGAGTDTQYF. The CDR3 nucleotides are TGTGCCAGCTCACAAAGGACAGGGGCGGGCACAGATACGCAGTATTTT. The chain recombines TRBV18 with TRBJ2-3; TRBD1 matches 9 bases. Trimming cost V 4 bases and J 1 base; bases outside gene matches: 6. CDR1 is KGHSH and CDR2 is LQKENI in the germline V gene. CDR3 length equals 16 residues.

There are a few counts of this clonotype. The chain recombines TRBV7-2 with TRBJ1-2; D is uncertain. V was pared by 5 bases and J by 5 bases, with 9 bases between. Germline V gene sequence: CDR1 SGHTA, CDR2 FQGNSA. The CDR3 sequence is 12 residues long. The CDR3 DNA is TGTGCCAGCAGCCCTTTGCTTTATGGCTACACCTTC. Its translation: CASSPLLYGYTF.

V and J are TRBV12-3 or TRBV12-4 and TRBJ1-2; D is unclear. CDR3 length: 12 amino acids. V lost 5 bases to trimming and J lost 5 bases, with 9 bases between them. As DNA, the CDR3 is TGTGCCAGCAGTACTCCTGGGTATGGCTACACCTTC. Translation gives CASSTPGYGYTF.